This T cell receptor (beta chain) was sequenced during a study of regulatory T cells in long-lasting Graves disease. This clonotype has ten or more counts. Antigen specificity is unknown. Specified time point: newly diagnosed GD, antithyroid drugs for less than 3 months. From PBMCs, RNA was extracted and then used to make the TCR library. CDR3-region Arm-PCR and iRepertoire HTBI primers produced the TCR beta libraries. TCRdb independently ran MiXCR on the multiplex PCR reads; one entry per CDR3 protein. The profile covers some 350,000 distinct CDR3 sequences, with 15% to 20% appearing a single time and 20% to 25% taken by the ten largest. Study observations and caveats: Not thyroid tissue but only peripheral blood was studied.

CDR1 and CDR2 (germline): SGDLS, YYNGEE. J was trimmed by 1 base and V by 3 bases; bases with no gene match: 7. CDR3 size: 16 residues. This same sample was also part of a study on T cells in Graves' hyperthyroidism and ophthalmopathy. That investigation notes: For Graves' hyperthyroidism to be stable, ophthalmopathy could not progress within 18 months. Orbital computed tomography, thyroid ultrasound, serum thyroxine and TRAb, and clinical symptoms together informed the diagnoses. Most clonotypes expanded in thyroid above 0.001 were likewise present in blood.

The receptor comes from a woman under 30 with Graves disease. This sample comprised peripheral blood mononuclear cells (PBMCs), obtained at new diagnosis, from a patient treated with antithyroid drugs. V and J are TRBV9 and TRBJ2-3, with 8 nucleotides matching TRBD1. CDR3 nucleotide sequence: TGTGCCAGCAGCGCTGACAGGGGCAGAGGCACAGATACGCAGTATTTT. Residues: CASSADRGRGTDTQYF.